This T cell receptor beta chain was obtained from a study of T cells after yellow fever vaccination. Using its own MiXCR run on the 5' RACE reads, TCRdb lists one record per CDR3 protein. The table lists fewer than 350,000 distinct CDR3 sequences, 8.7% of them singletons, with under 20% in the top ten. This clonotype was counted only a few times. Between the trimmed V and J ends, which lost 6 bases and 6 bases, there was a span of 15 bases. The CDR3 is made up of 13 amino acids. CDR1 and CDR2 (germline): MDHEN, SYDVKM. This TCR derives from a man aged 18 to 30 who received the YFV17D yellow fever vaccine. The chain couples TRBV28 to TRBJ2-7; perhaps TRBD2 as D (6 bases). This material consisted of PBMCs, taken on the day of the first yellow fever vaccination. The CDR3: CASSPGGRPEQYF. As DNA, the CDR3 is TGTGCCAGCAGCCCTGGAGGGAGGCCCGAGCAGTACTTC.